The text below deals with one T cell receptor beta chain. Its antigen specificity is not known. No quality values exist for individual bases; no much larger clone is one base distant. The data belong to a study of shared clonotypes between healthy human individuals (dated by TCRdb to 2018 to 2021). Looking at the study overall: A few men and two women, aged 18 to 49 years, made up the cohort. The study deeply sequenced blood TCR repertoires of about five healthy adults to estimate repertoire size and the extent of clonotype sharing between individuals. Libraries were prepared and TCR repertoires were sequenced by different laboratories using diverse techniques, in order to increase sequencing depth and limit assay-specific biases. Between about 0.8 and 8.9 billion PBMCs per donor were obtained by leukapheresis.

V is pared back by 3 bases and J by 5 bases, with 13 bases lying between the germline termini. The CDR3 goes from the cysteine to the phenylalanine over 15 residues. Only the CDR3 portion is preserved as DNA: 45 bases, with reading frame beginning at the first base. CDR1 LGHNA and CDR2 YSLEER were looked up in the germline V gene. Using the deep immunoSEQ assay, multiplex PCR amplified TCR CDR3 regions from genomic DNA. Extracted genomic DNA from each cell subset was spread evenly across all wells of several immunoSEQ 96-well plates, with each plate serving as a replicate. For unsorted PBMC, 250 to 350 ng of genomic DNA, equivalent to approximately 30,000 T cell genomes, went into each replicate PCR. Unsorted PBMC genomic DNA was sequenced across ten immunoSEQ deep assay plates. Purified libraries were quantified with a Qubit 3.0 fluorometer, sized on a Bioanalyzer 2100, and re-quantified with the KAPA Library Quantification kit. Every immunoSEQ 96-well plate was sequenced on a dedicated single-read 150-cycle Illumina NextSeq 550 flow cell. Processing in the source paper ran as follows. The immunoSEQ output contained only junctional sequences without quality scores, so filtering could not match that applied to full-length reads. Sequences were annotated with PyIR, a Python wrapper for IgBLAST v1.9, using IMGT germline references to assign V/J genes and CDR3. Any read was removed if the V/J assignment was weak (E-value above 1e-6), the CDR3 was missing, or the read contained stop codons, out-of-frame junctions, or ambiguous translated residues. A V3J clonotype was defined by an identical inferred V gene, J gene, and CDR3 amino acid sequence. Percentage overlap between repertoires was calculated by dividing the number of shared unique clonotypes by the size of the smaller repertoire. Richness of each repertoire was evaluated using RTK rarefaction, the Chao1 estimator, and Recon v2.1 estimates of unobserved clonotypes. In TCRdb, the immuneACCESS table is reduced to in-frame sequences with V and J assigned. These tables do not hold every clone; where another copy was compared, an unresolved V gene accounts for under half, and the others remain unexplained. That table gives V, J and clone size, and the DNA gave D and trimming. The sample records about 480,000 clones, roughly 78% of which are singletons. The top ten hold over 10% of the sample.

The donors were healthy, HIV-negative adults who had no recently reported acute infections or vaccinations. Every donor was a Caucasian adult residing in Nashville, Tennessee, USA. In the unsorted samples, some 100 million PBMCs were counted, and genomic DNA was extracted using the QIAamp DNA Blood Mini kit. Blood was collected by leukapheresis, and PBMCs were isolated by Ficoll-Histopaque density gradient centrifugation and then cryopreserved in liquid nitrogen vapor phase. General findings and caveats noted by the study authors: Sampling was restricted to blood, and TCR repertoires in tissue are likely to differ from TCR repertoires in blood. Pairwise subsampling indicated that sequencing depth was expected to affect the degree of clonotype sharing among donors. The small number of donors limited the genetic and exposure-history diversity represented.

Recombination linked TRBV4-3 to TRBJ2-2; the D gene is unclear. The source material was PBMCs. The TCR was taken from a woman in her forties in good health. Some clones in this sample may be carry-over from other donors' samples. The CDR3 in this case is CASSHAGVETGELFF. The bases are TGCGCCAGCAGCCACGCCGGAGTGGAGACCGGGGAGCTGTTTTTT.